The clone carrying this T cell receptor (beta chain) was observed a few times. The antigen remains undetermined. The entry originates in a study of beta chain features in type 1 diabetes. All of the isolated RNA was reverse transcribed, so expressed TCRB transcripts were sequenced. Assay used: immunoSEQ multiplex PCR; TCRdb lists only in-frame clones, some missing. The sample shows more than 15,000 clones, 55% of them seen only once. General observations from the study: A possible short-template PCR bias applies equally to patients and controls. Since sequencing was performed on cDNA, cells with high TCR expression could be over-represented. Across patients, naive, central memory and Treg TCRB repertoires exhibited apparently greater similarity than was observed across healthy donors.

CD45RO/CCR7/CD25/CD127/CD95/CD27 sorting isolated CD4+ naive, central memory, regulatory and stem cell-like memory cells. This TCR came from a woman aged 18-29 years in good health. Sequenced: stem cell memory CD4+ T cells from blood.

CDR3 in amino acids: CASSLAKPGELFF. The CDR3 DNA sequence: TGTGCCAGCAGCTTAGCTAAACCTGGGGAGCTGTTTTTT. The chain uses TRBV11-2 and TRBJ2-2, with D unclear. The V gene's germline CDR1 is SGHAT and CDR2 FQNNGV. The CDR3 spans 13 residues. V lost 1 base, J lost 8 bases, and 8 bases lay in between.